The 17 T cell receptor beta chains below all came from one sample that was sequenced in a study of CD8 T cells in Susac syndrome. RNA was extracted with the RNeasy kit, and a quantity of 0.5 to 1 ug was reverse transcribed using random hexamers. MiXCR, applied by TCRdb to the immunoSEQ multiplex PCR reads, yields one record per CDR3 protein. Found here are 150,000 to 250,000 distinct CDR3 sequences, roughly 96% of them singletons; the top ten hold 0.093%. Sequencing used CD4+ T cells from PBMCs. The receptor set was obtained from a human donor with multiple sclerosis.

The chain couples TRBV25-1 to TRBJ2-5; no firm D call. The V end was cut by 6 bases, the J end by 7 bases, with 12 bases between. Germline V gene sequence: CDR1 MGHDK, CDR2 SYGVNS. The CDR3 has 12 amino acids. The CDR3 loop is CASRPSEGTQYF. The CDR3 nucleotides read TGTGCCAGCAGACCCTCCGAAGGGACCCAGTACTTC.

The chain uses TRBV5-6 and TRBJ2-7, with no clear D. V lost 1 base to trimming and J lost 3 bases, with 11 bases between them. Germline-derived CDR1 and CDR2 are SGHDT and YYEEEE. The CDR3 totals 14 residues. CDR3 in amino acids: CASSLYGAIYEQYF. In DNA, the CDR3 is TGTGCCAGCAGCTTGTACGGTGCCATCTACGAGCAGTACTTC.

The V gene is TRBV7-3, the J gene TRBJ1-2; TRBD1 matches 7 bases. The germline V gene encodes CDR1 SGHTA and CDR2 FQGTGA. After removal of 5 bases from V and 5 bases from J, the junction contained 14 bases not matched to a gene. There are 16 residues in the CDR3. CDR3 in DNA: TGTGCCAGCAGCCCGGGACAGCGTGCCGATCGTTATGGCTACACCTTC. Translated, it gives CASSPGQRADRYGYTF.

The chain couples TRBV7-3 to TRBJ2-7, with unresolved D. The CDR3 runs 14 residues. Trimming removed 2 bases at V and 3 bases at J, with 11 bases between. Germline assignment: CDR1 SGHTA and CDR2 FQGTGA. The CDR3 bases are TGTGCCAGCAGCTTAGGTAGTCCTCTCTACGAGCAGTACTTC. This sequence encodes CASSLGSPLYEQYF.

This chain links TRBV7-2 with TRBJ2-3; D is ambiguous. Trimming took 5 bases from V and 4 from J, leaving 10 bases between them. The CDR3 totals 13 residues. CDR1 SGHTA and CDR2 FQGNSA come from the germline V gene. The CDR3, as DNA: TGTGCCAGCAGCGCCCAAGGGCCAGATACGCAGTATTTT. Encoded protein: CASSAQGPDTQYF.

This sequence joins TRBV30 and TRBJ2-5, with D perhaps matching TRBD1 (5 bases). V was trimmed by 8 bases and J by 5 bases, leaving 15 bases between them. This CDR3 comprises 12 residues. Germline V lookup: CDR1 GTSNPN, CDR2 SVGIG (reference sequence). The CDR3 protein is CAADRALETQYF. The CDR3 region has the DNA TGTGCCGCTGACAGAGCCCTCGAGACCCAGTACTTC.

V is TRBV4-2 and J is TRBJ2-1; D is perhaps TRBD2 (6 bases). This CDR3 spans 15 amino acids. Germline-derived CDR1 and CDR2 are LGHNA and YNFKEQ. The ends were cut back, 1 base at V and 4 bases at J, with 11 bases in the middle. The CDR3 DNA reads TGTGCCAGCAGCCAAGGTCGGGAGCAATACAATGAGCAGTTCTTC. Translation: CASSQGREQYNEQFF.

This chain joins TRBV7-9 and TRBJ2-7; D is unresolved. Germline-derived CDR1 and CDR2 are SEHNR and FQNEAQ (reference sequence). V was trimmed by 2 bases and J by 3 bases, leaving 14 bases between them. The CDR3 runs 15 residues. Here the CDR3 reads CASSLSKQWDYEQYF. The CDR3 DNA sequence: TGTGCCAGCAGCTTATCTAAACAGTGGGACTACGAGCAGTACTTC.

V and J are TRBV2 and TRBJ2-2; D gene ambiguous. CDR1 and CDR2 (germline): SNHLY, FYNNEI. The ends were cut back, 6 bases at V and 2 bases at J, with 10 bases in the middle. The CDR3 loop spans 14 amino acids. The CDR3 is CASRNRVNTGELFF. CDR3 in DNA: TGTGCCAGCAGAAACAGAGTAAACACCGGGGAGCTGTTTTTT.

J is TRBJ2-1 and V is TRBV7-3, with D possibly matching TRBD2 (5 bases). This CDR3 has 15 amino acids. The V and J ends lost 5 bases and 0 bases respectively, with 11 bases between them. Germline assignment: CDR1 SGHTA and CDR2 FQGTGA. CDR3 amino acids: CASSPDLLSYNEQFF. The DNA for the CDR3 is TGTGCCAGCAGCCCGGACTTGCTCTCCTACAATGAGCAGTTCTTC.

The genes are TRBV25-1 and TRBJ2-1; D unresolved. V was clipped by 2 bases and J by 6 bases, with 5 bases between them. In germline, CDR1 is MGHDK, CDR2 SYGVNS. The CDR3 length is 12 residues. The CDR3 sequence: CASSENSNEQFF. The CDR3 DNA reads TGTGCCAGCAGTGAAAACTCCAATGAGCAGTTCTTC.

The rearrangement uses TRBV5-1 and TRBJ1-4, with no clear D. The V gene lost 4 bases and the J gene lost 5 bases, with 12 bases spanning the gap. The germline V gene has CDR1 SGHRS and CDR2 YFSETQ. This CDR3 contains 14 residues. CDR3 DNA: TGCGCCAGCAGCGTTGACACAGCAAATGAAAAACTGTTTTTT. Its protein is CASSVDTANEKLFF.

This chain links TRBV30 with TRBJ2-1; D is ambiguous. V was trimmed by 4 bases and J by 9 bases, leaving 13 bases between them. The CDR3 covers 12 residues. CDR1 GTSNPN and CDR2 SVGIG come from the germline V gene (reference sequence). Here the CDR3 reads CAWTPVAAEQFF. The CDR3 nucleotides are TGTGCCTGGACTCCGGTAGCTGCTGAGCAGTTCTTC.

This chain connects TRBV20-1 to TRBJ2-7; TRBD2 matches at 13 bases. Germline CDR1 and CDR2: DFQATT and SNEGSKA (reference sequence). The CDR3 covers 14 residues. V lost 5 bases, J lost 0 bases, and 1 base stayed unmatched. The CDR3 reads CSARTSGSSYEQYF. The CDR3 DNA sequence: TGCAGTGCTCGGACTAGCGGGAGCTCCTACGAGCAGTACTTC.

The chain employs TRBV20-1 and TRBJ2-7; 10 bases are shared with TRBD1. CDR1 is DFQATT, CDR2 SNEGSKA, per germline (reference sequence). The V and J ends lost 2 bases and 1 base, in that order; junction bases with no gene match: 8. This CDR3 region has 16 residues. The CDR3 region is CSARPRDRGSSYEQYF. CDR3 nucleotide sequence: TGCAGTGCTAGACCTCGGGACAGGGGATCATCCTACGAGCAGTACTTC.

The chain joins TRBV9 to TRBJ1-2; 10 bases agree with TRBD1. The V gene end was trimmed by 2 bases and the J gene end by 3 bases; junction bases not matched to a gene: 7. Looked up from germline, CDR1 is SGDLS and CDR2 is YYNGEE. This CDR3 comprises 16 residues. The CDR3 reads CASSVEGTGVYYGYTF. The DNA for the CDR3 is TGTGCCAGCAGCGTCGAGGGGACAGGGGTCTACTATGGCTACACCTTC.

This clonotype has just one count. The chain couples TRBV30 to TRBJ2-7; D unresolved. In germline, CDR1 is GTSNPN, CDR2 SVGIG (reference sequence). The V and J ends lost 5 bases and 0 bases respectively, with 11 bases between them. The CDR3 spans 13 residues. CDR3 DNA sequence: TGTGCCTGGGCCCCAAGGAGCTCCTACGAGCAGTACTTC. It is translated as CAWAPRSSYEQYF.